The 7 T cell receptor beta chains reported below all come from one sample, sequenced in a study of T cells in Graves' hyperthyroidism and ophthalmopathy. TCR beta CDR3 sequences were amplified from RNA transcripts. The HTBI primer set drove a first-round RT-PCR of the TCR CDR3. One entry per CDR3 protein results from TCRdb running MiXCR on the multiplex PCR reads. Among roughly 350,000 distinct CDR3 sequences listed, around 15% were seen once. What was sequenced was blood. The receptor source for this set is a woman between 35 and 50 years old with Graves' ophthalmopathy.

CDR3: CSASKGALENEQFF. CDR3 coding DNA: TGCAGTGCTAGTAAGGGGGCATTGGAGAATGAGCAGTTCTTC. The chain links TRBV20-1 to TRBJ2-1; 7 bases align to TRBD1. CDR3 length equals 14 residues. Per the germline V gene, CDR1 is DFQATT and CDR2 is SNEGSKA (reference sequence). With V trimmed by 3 bases and J by 7 bases, 9 bases remained unmatched.

This clonotype was detected once. This sequence joins TRBV4-1 and TRBJ2-5; TRBD1 agrees at 9 bases. Germline CDR1 reads MGHRA; CDR2 reads YSYEKL. V shed 1 base, J shed 5 bases, and the junction held 8 bases outside the gene matches. There are 16 residues in the CDR3. CDR3 nucleotides: TGCGCCAGCAGCCAAGTTTTAGGAACAGGGGGCGAGACCCAGTACTTC. It codes for CASSQVLGTGGETQYF.

The rearrangement links TRBV7-9 to TRBJ1-2; D remains ambiguous. Germline V gene lookup returns CDR1 SEHNR and CDR2 FQNEAQ (reference sequence). This CDR3 spans 13 amino acids. V lost 5 bases and J lost 7, with 14 bases in between. In nucleotides, the CDR3 is TGTGCCAGCAGCGCGGGGTTGGGGTTTGGCTACACCTTC. It specifies CASSAGLGFGYTF.

The chain joins TRBV15 to TRBJ2-3, with unresolved D. V was cut by 4 bases and J by 6 bases, with 11 bases left in between. Germline CDR1 LNHNV, CDR2 YYDKDF (reference sequence). This CDR3 contains 13 residues. This CDR3 is CATSTTLRDTQYF. Here the CDR3 DNA reads TGTGCCACCAGCACAACACTAAGGGATACGCAGTATTTT.

The sample holds many counts of this clonotype. J is TRBJ2-3 and V is TRBV15; D is perhaps TRBD1 (6 bases). The CDR3 loop spans 14 amino acids. Trimming pared 8 bases from V and 2 bases from J, leaving 14 bases between. Germline V gives CDR1 LNHNV, CDR2 YYDKDF (reference sequence). The chain's CDR3 is CATALGGNTDTQYF. The CDR3 coding sequence is TGTGCCACCGCCCTAGGGGGAAACACAGATACGCAGTATTTT.

The V call is TRBV19, the J call TRBJ1-3; D call uncertain. V shed 5 bases and J shed 7 bases, with 21 bases lying between them. The CDR3 is 16 amino acids. The germline CDR1 and CDR2 sequences are LNHDA and SQIVND (reference sequence). The CDR3 DNA is TGTGCCAGTAGTCCCGGGAAATTCCAAGTGGGGAACACCATATATTTT. As protein: CASSPGKFQVGNTIYF.

There are many counts of this clonotype. The rearrangement joins TRBV12-3 or TRBV12-4 to TRBJ2-7; D not certain. The CDR3 length is 15 residues. V was pared by 0 bases and J by 2 bases, with 11 bases between. CDR3: CASSLARKGPYEQYF. CDR3 in DNA: TGTGCCAGCAGTTTAGCGCGGAAGGGTCCCTACGAGCAGTACTTC.